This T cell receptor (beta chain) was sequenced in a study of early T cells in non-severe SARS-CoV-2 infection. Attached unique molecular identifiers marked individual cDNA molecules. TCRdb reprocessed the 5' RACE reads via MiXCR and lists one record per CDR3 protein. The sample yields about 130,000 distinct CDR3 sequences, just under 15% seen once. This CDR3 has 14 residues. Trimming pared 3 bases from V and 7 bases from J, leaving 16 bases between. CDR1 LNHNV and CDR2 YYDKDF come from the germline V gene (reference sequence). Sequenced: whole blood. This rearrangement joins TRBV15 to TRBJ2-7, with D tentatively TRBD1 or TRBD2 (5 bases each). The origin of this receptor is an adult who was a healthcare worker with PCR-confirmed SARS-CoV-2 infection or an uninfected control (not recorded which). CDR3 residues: CATSSRAGSGEQYF. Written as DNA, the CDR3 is TGTGCCACCAGCAGCCGGGCAGGGTCGGGGGAGCAGTACTTC. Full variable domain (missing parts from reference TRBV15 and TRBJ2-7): DAMVIQNPRYQVTQFGKPVTLSCSQTLNHNVMYWYQQKSSQAPKLLFHYYDKDFNNEADTPDNFQSRRPNTSFCFLDIRSPGLGDTAMYLCATSSRAGSGEQYFGPGTRLTVT.